These 6 T cell receptor beta chains came from one sample sequenced in a study of OX40 agonist ivuxolimab in advanced cancers. Assay used: immunoSEQ multiplex PCR; TCRdb lists only in-frame clones, some missing. The sample comprises tens of thousands of clones, around four fifths of which are singletons, and about 35% rests with the top ten. The source material was CD4+ or CD8+ T cells sorted from blood, sampled in a trial of the OX40 agonist ivuxolimab. Source of these receptors: an adult with an advanced solid tumor such as melanoma, head and neck, liver or kidney cancer.

The sample holds one count of this clone. The gene calls are TRBV7-9 and TRBJ2-1, with 15 bases lining up with TRBD2. V was pared by 0 bases and J by 8 bases, with 5 bases of the junction left unmatched. This CDR3 is built from 17 residues. Germline CDR1 reads SEHNR; CDR2 reads FQNEAQ (reference sequence). As DNA, the CDR3 is TGTGCCAGCAGCTTAGCGCGGGGACTAGCGGGAGGTCATGAGCAGTTCTTC. Translation gives CASSLARGLAGGHEQFF.

A single count supports this clone. The chain couples TRBV7-8 to TRBJ1-3; D is unclear. V was trimmed by 5 bases and J by 0 bases, leaving 11 bases between them. Germline assignment: CDR1 SGHVS and CDR2 FQNEAQ. This CDR3 spans 15 amino acids. The CDR3 loop is CASSIGRNSGNTIYF. The CDR3, as DNA: TGTGCCAGCAGCATAGGACGGAACTCTGGAAACACCATATATTTT.

CDR3 protein: CSVVQAGTEQYF. The CDR3 DNA reads as TGCAGCGTTGTACAGGCGGGGACCGAGCAGTACTTC. This chain joins TRBV29-1 and TRBJ2-7; perhaps TRBD2 as D (6 bases). This CDR3 region has 12 residues. The germline gives CDR1 SQVTM, CDR2 ANQGSEA. V was cut by 4 bases and J by 6 bases, with 13 bases left in between.

The rearrangement uses TRBV9 and TRBJ2-1, with 10 bases fitting TRBD2. Germline V CDR1 and CDR2: SGDLS, YYNGEE. V shed 0 bases and J 7 bases; nucleotides not matched to a gene: 4. The CDR3 is 15 amino acids. CDR3 sequence: CASSVVASGSNEQFF. The DNA for the CDR3 is TGTGCCAGCAGCGTAGTTGCTAGCGGGAGTAATGAGCAGTTCTTC.

The J gene is TRBJ2-3, the V gene TRBV7-3, with D possibly TRBD2 on 6 matching bases. Looked up from germline, CDR1 is SGHTA and CDR2 is FQGTGA. V lost 5 bases and J 4 bases, leaving 19 bases between the germline ends. This CDR3 spans 16 amino acids. The CDR3 is CASSTTGLTSADTQYF. The CDR3, as DNA: TGTGCCAGCAGCACCACCGGACTAACCTCAGCAGATACGCAGTATTTT.

This chain joins TRBV27 and TRBJ1-2; the D is unclear. Germline V gives CDR1 MNHEY, CDR2 SMNVEV (reference sequence). V was trimmed by 7 bases and J by 4 bases, leaving 19 bases between them. The CDR3 is 15 amino acids. CDR3 DNA: TGTGCCAGCACCCCCTTTGGTGGCACTTCCTATGGCTACACCTTC. Its protein is CASTPFGGTSYGYTF.